These 15 T cell receptor beta chains originate from one sample sequenced in a study of T cell responses to AZD1222 COVID-19 vaccine (dated by TCRdb to 2020 to 2023). Library method: the immunoSEQ multiplex PCR assay. TCRdb carries this immuneACCESS record with in-frame sequences only. Its versions omit some clonotypes, under half of them owing to an unresolved V gene in the studies checked, with the rest unexplained. Within this sample are 100,000 to 150,000 clones, with 75% to 95% of them counted one time only. The ten top clones hold 6.9% of the sample. The label giving this sample's time point can be read as: baseline before first vaccination. This specimen was peripheral blood, taken on day 0 of AZD1222 vaccination. The receptors were gathered from an adult in good health.

The V and J genes are TRBV27 and TRBJ1-2, with unresolved D. Trimming removed 0 bases at V and 4 bases at J, with 9 bases between. The CDR3 totals 14 residues. Germline CDR1 reads MNHEY; CDR2 reads SMNVEV (reference sequence). In DNA form, the CDR3 reads TGTGCCAGCAGTTTATCGCCCGGTGGCTATGGCTACACCTTC. It translates to CASSLSPGGYGYTF.

The rearrangement links TRBV5-1 to TRBJ2-3; no clear D gene. The CDR3 loop spans 13 amino acids. Germline-derived CDR1 and CDR2 are SGHRS and YFSETQ. V was cut by 0 bases and J by 0 bases, with 2 bases left in between. The CDR3 loop reads CASSLGSTDTQYF. CDR3 sequence (DNA): TGCGCCAGCAGCTTGGGCAGCACAGATACGCAGTATTTT.

The chain uses TRBV6-2 or TRBV6-3 and TRBJ1-1, with TRBD1 matching 7 bases. Germline CDR1 is MNHEY and CDR2 is SVGEGT. With 6 bases clipped from V and 7 bases from J, the junction kept 14 bases outside the gene matches. CDR3 length equals 15 residues. CDR3 in amino acids: CASSPPRQGTGEAFF. In DNA form, the CDR3 reads TGTGCCAGCAGCCCTCCTAGACAGGGAACGGGTGAAGCTTTCTTT.

V gene TRBV28 combines with J gene TRBJ1-2, with unresolved D. V was trimmed by 2 bases and J by 1 base, leaving 11 bases between them. The V gene's germline CDR1 is MDHEN and CDR2 SYDVKM. The CDR3 covers 15 residues. CDR3 residues: CASSLQPFHNYGYTF. CDR3 DNA: TGTGCCAGCAGTTTACAACCCTTCCATAACTATGGCTACACCTTC.

This clone was detected a few times. The chain has TRBV19 and TRBJ1-5; 10 bases are a match to TRBD1. The CDR3 runs to 15 residues. With V trimmed by 4 bases and J by 6 bases, 6 bases remained unmatched. The germline gives CDR1 LNHDA, CDR2 SQIVND (reference sequence). The CDR3 sequence: CASSTGDRGSQPQHF. The CDR3 region has the DNA TGTGCCAGTAGTACAGGGGACAGGGGAAGTCAGCCCCAGCATTTT.

This rearrangement joins TRBV6-5 to TRBJ2-7, with TRBD1 matching over 7 bases. Germline CDR1 is MNHEY and CDR2 is SVGAGI. J lost 6 bases, V lost 7 bases, and 9 bases had no gene match. This CDR3 has 13 residues. CDR3 amino acids: CASIQQGPLEQYF. In DNA form, the CDR3 reads TGTGCCAGCATCCAACAGGGGCCCCTCGAGCAGTACTTC.

The chain links TRBV2 to TRBJ2-5; a weak D match, TRBD1 (7 bases). The germline V gene has CDR1 SNHLY and CDR2 FYNNEI. V lost 8 bases, J lost 2 bases, and 12 bases lay in between. The CDR3 covers 13 residues. CDR3 sequence (DNA): TGTGCCAGCGGGCGGGACAGACAAGAGACCCAGTACTTC. Translating gives CASGRDRQETQYF. Together with reference TRBV2 and TRBJ2-5, the CDR3 gives the full variable domain: EPEVTQTPSHQVTQMGQEVILRCVPISNHLYFYWYRQILGQKVEFLVSFYNNEISEKSEIFDDQFSVERPDGSNFTLKIRSTKLEDSAMYFCASGRDRQETQYFGPGTRLLVL.

The rearrangement joins TRBV7-9 to TRBJ2-4; 8 bases align to TRBD1. With 5 bases clipped from V and 0 bases from J, the junction kept 3 bases outside the gene matches. The CDR3 has 15 residues. From germline, CDR1 is SEHNR and CDR2 FQNEAQ (reference sequence). The CDR3 sequence is CASSRQGIAKNIQYF. In DNA form, the CDR3 reads TGTGCCAGCAGCCGACAGGGGATAGCCAAAAACATTCAGTACTTC.

This chain connects TRBV19 to TRBJ2-7; D remains unclear. V was cut by 4 bases and J by 2 bases, with 6 bases left in between. CDR1 and CDR2 (germline): LNHDA, SQIVND (reference sequence). The CDR3 runs 12 residues. DNA for the CDR3: TGTGCCAGTAGTACGGTCGCCTACGAGCAGTACTTC. Translation gives CASSTVAYEQYF. The full variable domain, rest sourced from reference TRBV19 and TRBJ2-7, is DGGITQSPKYLFRKEGQNVTLSCEQNLNHDAMYWYRQDPGQGLRLIYYSQIVNDFQKGDIAEGYSVSREKKESFPLTVTSAQKNPTAFYLCASSTVAYEQYFGPGTRLTVT.

The chain recombines TRBV11-1 with TRBJ2-3, with D possibly matching TRBD2 (7 bases). The ends were cut back, 7 bases at V and 4 bases at J, with 21 bases in the middle. Germline V gene data show CDR1 as SGHAT and CDR2 as FQDESV (reference sequence). The CDR3 covers 16 residues. The CDR3 nucleotides are TGTGCCAGCAAGGGGGGGGCGACCCAAGAACCAGATACGCAGTATTTT. Residues: CASKGGATQEPDTQYF.

The chain combines TRBV5-6 with TRBJ2-1, with D possibly matching TRBD2 (7 bases). CDR1 SGHDT and CDR2 YYEEEE come from the germline V gene. Trimming removed 2 bases at V and 0 bases at J, with 12 bases between. The CDR3 length is 16 residues. The CDR3 DNA follows: TGTGCCAGCAGCTTCGCGGGGGCCGGCTCCTACAATGAGCAGTTCTTC. Amino acids: CASSFAGAGSYNEQFF.

The chain carries TRBV6-5 and TRBJ1-5, with a weak D call TRBD1 (5 bases). Looked up from germline, CDR1 is MNHEY and CDR2 is SVGAGI. The CDR3 runs 14 residues. Trimming took off 2 bases at V and 7 bases at J, with 12 bases between the two ends. The DNA of the CDR3 is TGTGCCAGCAGTTACAGCAGGGAAGGACAGCCCCAGCATTTT. It is translated as CASSYSREGQPQHF.

The chain is built from TRBV6-5 and TRBJ2-2; possible D gene TRBD1, 6 bases. Germline loops: CDR1 MNHEY, CDR2 SVGAGI. V was shortened by 4 bases and J by 6 bases, with 18 bases between the two germline ends. The CDR3 contains 16 residues. CDR3 DNA: TGTGCCAGCAGTTCGGAAAAACAGGGTAGTGCCGGGGAGCTGTTTTTT. Translation gives CASSSEKQGSAGELFF.

This sequence joins TRBV7-9 and TRBJ2-7; 7 bases match TRBD1. J was trimmed by 3 bases and V by 2 bases; bases with no gene match: 7. CDR1 and CDR2 from the germline V gene are SEHNR and FQNEAQ (reference sequence). This CDR3 is 15 amino acids long. Here the CDR3 reads CASSLRLDRDYEQYF. The CDR3 DNA reads as TGTGCCAGCAGCTTAAGATTAGACAGGGACTACGAGCAGTACTTC.

The rearrangement uses TRBV5-1 and TRBJ1-4; D is uncertain. Germline V lookup: CDR1 SGHRS, CDR2 YFSETQ. The germline V and J ends were trimmed by 6 bases and 3 bases, with 15 bases remaining between them. The CDR3 covers 15 residues. CDR3 bases: TGCGCCAGCAACGAGCGAGGGTCTCCTAATGAAAAACTGTTTTTT. Its protein product is CASNERGSPNEKLFF.